Listed here is a single T cell receptor beta chain. Its specificity is unknown. This CDR3 has 13 residues. Germline assignment: CDR1 PRHDT and CDR2 FYEKMQ (reference sequence). V dropped 4 bases and J dropped 3 bases, with 8 bases sitting between them. The data are from a study of OX40 agonist ivuxolimab in advanced cancers. Whole-study context: Patients were dosed with the agonistic anti-OX40 (CD134) antibody ivuxolimab. Three patients responded partially, comprising one with hepatocellular carcinoma and two with cutaneous melanoma.

Data came from immunoSEQ multiplex PCR; TCRdb stores just in-frame clones and leaves some out. Of roughly 24,000 clones listed, roughly 84% are singletons. Findings and caveats of the study: There was clonal expansion of CD4+ and CD8+ blood T cells by week 6 at 0.1 to 3.0 mg/kg.

This receptor was taken from an adult with an advanced solid tumor such as melanoma, head and neck, liver or kidney cancer. This chain links TRBV13 with TRBJ2-3; no reliable D call. The source material was CD4+ or CD8+ T cells sorted from blood, sampled in a trial of the OX40 agonist ivuxolimab. The CDR3 reads CASSSAGTDTQYF. DNA of the CDR3: TGTGCCAGCAGCTCGGCCGGGACAGATACGCAGTATTTT.